This TCR beta chain is from a study of monozygotic twins with inflammatory bowel disease. This CDR3 is built from 16 residues. The germline V gene has CDR1 MDHEN and CDR2 SYDVKM. TCRdb reprocessed the 5' RACE reads and reports one entry per CDR3 protein, with no DNA. Listed are approximately 330,000 distinct CDR3 sequences; approximately 2% falls within the top ten. This clonotype was sampled from a human donor with ulcerative colitis or Crohn's disease, or a healthy co-twin of an affected twin (not recorded which). The sequencing input was blood. This chain links TRBV28 with TRBJ2-2; the D gene TCRdb calls, TRBD2, cannot be checked with no DNA. CDR3 residues: CASSLEGTKNTGELFF. Full variable domain (missing parts from reference TRBV28 and TRBJ2-2): DVKVTQSSRYLVKRTGEKVFLECVQDMDHENMFWYRQDPGLGLRLIYFSYDVKMKEKGDIPEGYSVSREKKERFSLILESASTNQTSMYLCASSLEGTKNTGELFFGEGSRLTVL.